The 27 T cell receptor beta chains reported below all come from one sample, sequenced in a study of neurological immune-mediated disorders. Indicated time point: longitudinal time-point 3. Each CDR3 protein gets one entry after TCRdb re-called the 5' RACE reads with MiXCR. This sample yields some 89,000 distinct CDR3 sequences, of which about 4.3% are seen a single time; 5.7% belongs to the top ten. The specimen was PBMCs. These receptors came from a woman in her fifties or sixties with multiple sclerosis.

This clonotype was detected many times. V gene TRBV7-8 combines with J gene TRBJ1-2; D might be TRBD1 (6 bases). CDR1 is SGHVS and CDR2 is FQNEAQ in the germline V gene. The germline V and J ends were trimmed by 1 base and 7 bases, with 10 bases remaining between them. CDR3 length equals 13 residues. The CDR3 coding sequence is TGTGCCAGCAGCTTAGGGACGGACAGTGGCTACACCTTC. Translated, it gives CASSLGTDSGYTF. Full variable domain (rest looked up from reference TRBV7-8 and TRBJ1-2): GAGVSQSPRYKVAKRGQDVALRCDPISGHVSLFWYQQALGQGPEFLTYFQNEAQLDKSGLPSDRFFAERPEGSVSTLKIQRTQQEDSAVYLCASSLGTDSGYTFGSGTRLTVV.

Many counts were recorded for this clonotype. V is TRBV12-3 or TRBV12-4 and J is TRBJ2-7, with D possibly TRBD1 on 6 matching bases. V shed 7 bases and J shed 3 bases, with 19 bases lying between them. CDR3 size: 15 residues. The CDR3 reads CASKPPGQGIYEQYF. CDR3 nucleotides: TGTGCCAGCAAACCCCCGGGACAAGGGATCTACGAGCAGTACTTC.

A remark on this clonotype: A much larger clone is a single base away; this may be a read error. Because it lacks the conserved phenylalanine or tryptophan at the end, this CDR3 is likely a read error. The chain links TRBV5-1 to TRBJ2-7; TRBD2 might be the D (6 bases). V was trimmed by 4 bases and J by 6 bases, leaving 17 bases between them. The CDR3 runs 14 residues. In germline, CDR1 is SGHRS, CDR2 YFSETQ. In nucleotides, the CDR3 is TGCGCCAGCAGCCCGGGTACGCTCGGGGGCGAGCAGTACATC. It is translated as CASSPGTLGGEQYI.

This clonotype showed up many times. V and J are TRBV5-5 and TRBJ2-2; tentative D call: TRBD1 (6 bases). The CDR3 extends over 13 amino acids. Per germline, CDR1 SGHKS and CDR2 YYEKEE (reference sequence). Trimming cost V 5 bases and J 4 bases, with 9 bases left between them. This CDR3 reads CASRLGGTGELFF. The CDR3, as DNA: TGTGCCAGCAGGCTAGGGGGCACCGGGGAGCTGTTTTTT.

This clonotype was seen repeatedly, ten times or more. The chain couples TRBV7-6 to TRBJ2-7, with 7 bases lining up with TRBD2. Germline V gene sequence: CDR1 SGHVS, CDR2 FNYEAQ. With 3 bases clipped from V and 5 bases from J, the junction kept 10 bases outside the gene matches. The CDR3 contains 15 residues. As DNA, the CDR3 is TGTGCCAGCAGCTTGAAAGTAAGCGGGGAACACGAGCAGTACTTC. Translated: CASSLKVSGEHEQYF.

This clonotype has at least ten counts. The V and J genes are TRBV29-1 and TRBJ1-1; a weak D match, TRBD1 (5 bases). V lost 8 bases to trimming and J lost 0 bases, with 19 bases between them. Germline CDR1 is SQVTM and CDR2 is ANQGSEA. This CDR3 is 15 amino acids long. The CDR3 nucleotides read TGCAGCACCGGGACCACCAGAAACTTGAACACTGAAGCTTTCTTT. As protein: CSTGTTRNLNTEAFF.

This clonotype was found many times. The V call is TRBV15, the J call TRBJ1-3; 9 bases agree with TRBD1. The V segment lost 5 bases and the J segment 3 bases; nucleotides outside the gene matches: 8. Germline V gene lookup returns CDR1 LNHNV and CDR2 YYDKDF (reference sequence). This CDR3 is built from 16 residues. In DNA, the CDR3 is TGTGCCACCAGCCCGCGGACAGGGGCGAATGGAAACACCATATATTTT. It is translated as CATSPRTGANGNTIYF.

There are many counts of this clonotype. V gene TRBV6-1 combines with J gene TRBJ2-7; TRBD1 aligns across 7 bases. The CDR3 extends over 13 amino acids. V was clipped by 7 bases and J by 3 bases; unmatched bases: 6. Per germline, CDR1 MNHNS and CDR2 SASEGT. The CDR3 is CASNEGANYEQYF. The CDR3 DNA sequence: TGTGCCAGCAACGAGGGGGCGAACTACGAGCAGTACTTC.

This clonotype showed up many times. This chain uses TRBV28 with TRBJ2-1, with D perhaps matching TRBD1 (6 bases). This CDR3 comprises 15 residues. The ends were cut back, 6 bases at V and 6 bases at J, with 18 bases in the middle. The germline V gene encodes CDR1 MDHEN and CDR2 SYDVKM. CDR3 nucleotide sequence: TGTGCCAGCAGCTTAACAGGGCGGACTGGCAATGAGCAGTTCTTC. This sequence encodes CASSLTGRTGNEQFF.

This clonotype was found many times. Here the CDR3 reads CASRAGQHNSPLHF. The CDR3 DNA sequence: TGTGCCAGCAGAGCGGGACAGCATAATTCACCCCTCCACTTT. This rearrangement joins TRBV7-9 to TRBJ1-6; 7 nucleotides agree with TRBD1. The CDR3 length is 14 residues. With 6 bases clipped from V and 5 bases from J, the junction kept 4 bases outside the gene matches. The germline V gene encodes CDR1 SEHNR and CDR2 FQNEAQ (reference sequence).

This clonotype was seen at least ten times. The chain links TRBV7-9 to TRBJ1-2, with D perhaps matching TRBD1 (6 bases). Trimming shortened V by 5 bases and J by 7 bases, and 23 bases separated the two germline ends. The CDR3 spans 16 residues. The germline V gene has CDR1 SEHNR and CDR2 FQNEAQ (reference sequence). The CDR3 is CASSQQGGRGVFGYTF. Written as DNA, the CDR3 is TGTGCCAGCAGCCAACAAGGGGGAAGAGGTGTCTTTGGCTACACCTTC.

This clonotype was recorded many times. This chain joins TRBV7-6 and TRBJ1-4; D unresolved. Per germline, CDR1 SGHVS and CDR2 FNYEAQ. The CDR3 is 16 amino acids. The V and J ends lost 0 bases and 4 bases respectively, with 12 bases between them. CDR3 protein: CASSLAPVGNNEKLFF. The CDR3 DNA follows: TGTGCCAGCAGCTTAGCGCCGGTCGGTAATAATGAAAAACTGTTTTTT.

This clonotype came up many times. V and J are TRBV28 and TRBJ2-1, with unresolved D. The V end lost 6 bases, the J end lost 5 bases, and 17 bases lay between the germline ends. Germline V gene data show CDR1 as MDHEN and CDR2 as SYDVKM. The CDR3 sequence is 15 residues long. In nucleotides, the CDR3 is TGTGCCAGCAGCCCCACCTTAACACGCAACAATGAGCAGTTCTTC. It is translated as CASSPTLTRNNEQFF.

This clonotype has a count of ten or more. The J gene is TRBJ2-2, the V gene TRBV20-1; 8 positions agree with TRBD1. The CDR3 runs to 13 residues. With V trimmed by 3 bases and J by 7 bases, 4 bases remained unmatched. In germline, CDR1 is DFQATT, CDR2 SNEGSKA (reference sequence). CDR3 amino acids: CSASDRGFGELFF. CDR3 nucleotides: TGCAGTGCTAGTGACAGGGGATTCGGGGAGCTGTTTTTT.

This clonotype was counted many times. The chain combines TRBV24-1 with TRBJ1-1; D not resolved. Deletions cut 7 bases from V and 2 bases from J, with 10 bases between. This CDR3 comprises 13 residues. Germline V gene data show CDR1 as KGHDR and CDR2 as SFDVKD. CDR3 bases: TGTGCCACCAGGAAGTACGATAACACTGAAGCTTTCTTT. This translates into CATRKYDNTEAFF.

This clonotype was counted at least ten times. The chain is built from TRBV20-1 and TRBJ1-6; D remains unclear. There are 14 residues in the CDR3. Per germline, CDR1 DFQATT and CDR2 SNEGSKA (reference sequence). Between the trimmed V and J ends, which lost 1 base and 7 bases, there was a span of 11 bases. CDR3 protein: CSARGVGSNSPLHF. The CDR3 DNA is TGCAGTGCTAGAGGGGTAGGGAGCAATTCACCCCTCCACTTT.

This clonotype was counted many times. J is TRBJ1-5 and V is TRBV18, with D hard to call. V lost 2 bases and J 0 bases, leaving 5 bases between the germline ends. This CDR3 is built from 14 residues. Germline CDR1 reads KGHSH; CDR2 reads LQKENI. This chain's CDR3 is CASSPWGSNQPQHF. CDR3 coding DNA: TGTGCCAGCTCACCATGGGGTAGCAATCAGCCCCAGCATTTT.

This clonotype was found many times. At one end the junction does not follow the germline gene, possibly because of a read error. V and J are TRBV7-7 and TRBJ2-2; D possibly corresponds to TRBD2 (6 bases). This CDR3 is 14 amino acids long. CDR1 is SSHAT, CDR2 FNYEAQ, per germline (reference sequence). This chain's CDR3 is CASSETSGIGELFF. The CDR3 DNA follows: TGTGCTAGCAGCGAGACTAGTGGAATCGGGGAGCTGTTTTTT.

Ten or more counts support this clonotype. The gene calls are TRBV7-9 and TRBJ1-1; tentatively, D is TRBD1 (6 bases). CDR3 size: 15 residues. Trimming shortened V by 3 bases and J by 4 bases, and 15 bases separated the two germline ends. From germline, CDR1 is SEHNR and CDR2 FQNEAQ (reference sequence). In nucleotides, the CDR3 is TGTGCCAGCAGCTTCGTCCGAGGGGGAATCACTGAAGCTTTCTTT. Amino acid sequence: CASSFVRGGITEAFF.

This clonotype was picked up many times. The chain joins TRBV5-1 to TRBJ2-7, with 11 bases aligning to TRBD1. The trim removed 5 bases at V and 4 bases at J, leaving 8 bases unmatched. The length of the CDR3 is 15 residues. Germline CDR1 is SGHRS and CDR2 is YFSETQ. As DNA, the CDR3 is TGCGCCAGCAGATTTGGACAGGGGGCGAATTACGAGCAGTACTTC. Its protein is CASRFGQGANYEQYF.

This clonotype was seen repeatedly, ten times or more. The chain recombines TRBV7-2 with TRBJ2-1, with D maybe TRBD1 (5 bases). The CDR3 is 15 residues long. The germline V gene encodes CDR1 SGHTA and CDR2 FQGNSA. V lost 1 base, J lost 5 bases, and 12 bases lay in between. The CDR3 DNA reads TGTGCCAGCAGCTTAGAGTGGGGCAGGAACAATGAGCAGTTCTTC. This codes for CASSLEWGRNNEQFF.

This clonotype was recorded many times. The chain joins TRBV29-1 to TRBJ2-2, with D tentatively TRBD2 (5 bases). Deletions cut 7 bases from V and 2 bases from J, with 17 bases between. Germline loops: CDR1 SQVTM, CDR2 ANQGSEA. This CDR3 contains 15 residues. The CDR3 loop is CSALTRAANTGELFF. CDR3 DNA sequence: TGCAGCGCCCTCACGAGGGCAGCCAACACCGGGGAGCTGTTTTTT.

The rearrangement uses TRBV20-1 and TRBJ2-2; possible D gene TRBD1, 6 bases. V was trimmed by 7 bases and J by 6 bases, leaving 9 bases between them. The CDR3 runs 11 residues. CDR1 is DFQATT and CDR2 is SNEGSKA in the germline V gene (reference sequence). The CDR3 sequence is CSVDRPGELFF. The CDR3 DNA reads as TGCAGTGTTGACAGGCCCGGGGAGCTGTTTTTT.

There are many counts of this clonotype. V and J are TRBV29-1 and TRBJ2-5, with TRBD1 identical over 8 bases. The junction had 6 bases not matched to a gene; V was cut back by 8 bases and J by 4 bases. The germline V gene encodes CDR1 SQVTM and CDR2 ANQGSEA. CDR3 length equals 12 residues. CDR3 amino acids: CSLGQGGETQYF. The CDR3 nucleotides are TGCAGCCTTGGACAGGGCGGAGAGACCCAGTACTTC.

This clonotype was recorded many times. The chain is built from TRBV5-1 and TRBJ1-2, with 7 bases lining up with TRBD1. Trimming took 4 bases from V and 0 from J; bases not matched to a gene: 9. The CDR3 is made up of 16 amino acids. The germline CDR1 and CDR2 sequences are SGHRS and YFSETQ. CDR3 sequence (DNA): TGCGCCAGCAGCCCAGGACAGGCCCGTGCTAACTATGGCTACACCTTC. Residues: CASSPGQARANYGYTF.

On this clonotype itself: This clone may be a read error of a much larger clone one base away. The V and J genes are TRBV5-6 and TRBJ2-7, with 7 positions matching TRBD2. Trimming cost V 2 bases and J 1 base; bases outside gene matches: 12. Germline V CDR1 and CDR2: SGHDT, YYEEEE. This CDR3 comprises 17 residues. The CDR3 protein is CASSLPGLSVLSYEQYF. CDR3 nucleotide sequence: TGTGCCAGCAGCTTACCGGGACTATCGGTTCTATCCTACGAGCAGTACTTC.

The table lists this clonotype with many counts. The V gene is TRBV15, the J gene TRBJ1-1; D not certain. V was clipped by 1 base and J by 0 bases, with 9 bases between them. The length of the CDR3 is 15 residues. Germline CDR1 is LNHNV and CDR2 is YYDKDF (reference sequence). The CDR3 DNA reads TGTGCCACCAGCAGAGGTCCCACTGTGAACACTGAAGCTTTCTTT. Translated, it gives CATSRGPTVNTEAFF.